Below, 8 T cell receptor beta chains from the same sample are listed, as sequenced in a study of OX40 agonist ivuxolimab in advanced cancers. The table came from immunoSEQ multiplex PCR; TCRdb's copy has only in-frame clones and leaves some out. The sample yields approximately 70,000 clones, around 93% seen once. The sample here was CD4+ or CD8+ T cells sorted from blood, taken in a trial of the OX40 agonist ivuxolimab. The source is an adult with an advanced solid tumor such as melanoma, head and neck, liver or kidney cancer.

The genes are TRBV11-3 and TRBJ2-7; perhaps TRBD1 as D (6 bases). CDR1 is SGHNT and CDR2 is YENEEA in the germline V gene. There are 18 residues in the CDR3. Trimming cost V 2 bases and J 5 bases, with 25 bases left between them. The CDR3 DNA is TGTGCCAGCAGCTTACGGCTCCTGCCAGGGGACGCCTGCGACGAGCAGTACTTC. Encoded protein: CASSLRLLPGDACDEQYF.

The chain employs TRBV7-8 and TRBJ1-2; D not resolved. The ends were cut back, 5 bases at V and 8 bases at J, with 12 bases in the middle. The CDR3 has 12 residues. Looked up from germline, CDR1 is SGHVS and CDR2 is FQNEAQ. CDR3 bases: TGTGCCAGCAGCCAGCTCATGGAAGGCTACACCTTC. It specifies CASSQLMEGYTF. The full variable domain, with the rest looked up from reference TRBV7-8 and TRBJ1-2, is GAGVSQSPRYKVAKRGQDVALRCDPISGHVSLFWYQQALGQGPEFLTYFQNEAQLDKSGLPSDRFFAERPEGSVSTLKIQRTQQEDSAVYLCASSQLMEGYTFGSGTRLTVV.

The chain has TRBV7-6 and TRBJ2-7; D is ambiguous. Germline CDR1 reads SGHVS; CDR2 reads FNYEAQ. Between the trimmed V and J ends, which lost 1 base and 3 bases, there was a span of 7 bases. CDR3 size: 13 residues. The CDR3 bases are TGTGCCAGCAGCTTAGAGGCAGGCTACGAGCAGTACTTC. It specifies CASSLEAGYEQYF.

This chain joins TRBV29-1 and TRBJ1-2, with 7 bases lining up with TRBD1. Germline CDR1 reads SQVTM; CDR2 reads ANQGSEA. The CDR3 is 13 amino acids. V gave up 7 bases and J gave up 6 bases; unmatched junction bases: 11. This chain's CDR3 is CSGRQGMRDGYTF. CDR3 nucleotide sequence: TGCAGCGGTAGACAGGGAATGAGGGATGGCTACACCTTC.

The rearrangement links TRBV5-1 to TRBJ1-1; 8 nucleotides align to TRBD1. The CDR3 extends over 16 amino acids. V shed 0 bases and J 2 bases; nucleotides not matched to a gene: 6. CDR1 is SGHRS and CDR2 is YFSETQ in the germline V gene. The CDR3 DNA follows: TGCGCCAGCAGCTTGGTAGGACAGGGACCTAACACTGAAGCTTTCTTT. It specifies CASSLVGQGPNTEAFF.

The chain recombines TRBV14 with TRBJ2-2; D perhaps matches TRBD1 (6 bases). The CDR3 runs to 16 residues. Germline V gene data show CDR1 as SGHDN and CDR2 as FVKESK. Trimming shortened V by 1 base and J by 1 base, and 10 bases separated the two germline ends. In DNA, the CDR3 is TGTGCCAGCAGCCAAGGGCCGGGACAGAACACCGGGGAGCTGTTTTTT. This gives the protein CASSQGPGQNTGELFF. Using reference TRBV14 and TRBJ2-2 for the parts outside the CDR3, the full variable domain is EAGVTQFPSHSVIEKGQTVTLRCDPISGHDNLYWYRRVMGKEIKFLLHFVKESKQDESGMPNNRFLAERTGGTYSTLKVQPAELEDSGVYFCASSQGPGQNTGELFFGEGSRLTVL.

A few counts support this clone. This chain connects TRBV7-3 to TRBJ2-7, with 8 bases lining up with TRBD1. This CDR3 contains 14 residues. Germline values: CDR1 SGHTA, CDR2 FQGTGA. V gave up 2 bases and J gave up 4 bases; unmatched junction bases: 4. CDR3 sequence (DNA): TGTGCCAGCAGCTTAGGACAGGGACAGTACGAGCAGTACTTC. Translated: CASSLGQGQYEQYF.

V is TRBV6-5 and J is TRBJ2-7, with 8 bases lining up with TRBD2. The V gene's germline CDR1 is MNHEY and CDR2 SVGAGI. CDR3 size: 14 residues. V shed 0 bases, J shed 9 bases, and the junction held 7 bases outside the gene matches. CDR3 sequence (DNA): TGTGCCAGCAGTTACTCGACTAGCGCGTTTGGGCAGTACTTC. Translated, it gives CASSYSTSAFGQYF.